The TCR beta chain described here comes from a study of T cells in Graves' hyperthyroidism and ophthalmopathy. It was RNA transcripts that yielded the amplified TCR beta CDR3 regions. During a first-round RT-PCR of the TCR CDR3, the HTBI primer set was used. Each CDR3 protein gets one entry after TCRdb re-called the multiplex PCR reads with MiXCR. The data show a few hundred thousand distinct CDR3 sequences, 40% to 55% seen once. CDR1 MGHDK and CDR2 SYGVNS come from the germline V gene. The V segment lost 6 bases and the J segment 4 bases; nucleotides outside the gene matches: 6. This CDR3 is 14 amino acids long.

The J gene is TRBJ2-3, the V gene TRBV25-1; 8 bases line up with TRBD2. Specimen: peripheral blood or thyroid tissue (not recorded which). The TCR comes from a woman younger than 30 with Graves' hyperthyroidism. The CDR3 DNA follows: TGTGCCAGCAGCCGGGGGGGGAAGGCAGATACGCAGTATTTT. Its protein product is CASSRGGKADTQYF.